This T cell receptor beta chain was sequenced during a study of neurological immune-mediated disorders. Time point denoted: longitudinal time-point 3. Regarding the study as a whole: Among expanded clones, no CDR3 amino acid sequences were shared across subjects, a pattern suggesting private repertoires in all groups.

Many counts were recorded for this clonotype. The antigen is undetermined. V was clipped by 2 bases and J by 6 bases, with 17 bases between them. This CDR3 region has 16 residues. Germline V lookup: CDR1 KGHSH, CDR2 LQKENI. cDNA synthesis was performed by 5'RACE with 10-nucleotide random UMIs. A single record per CDR3 protein comes from TCRdb applying MiXCR to the 5' RACE reads. The sample includes about 53,000 distinct CDR3 sequences, 6.5% to 8.5% of them seen just once. Sequenced: PBMCs. This sequence was found in a woman aged 40 to 55 in good health. This sequence joins TRBV18 and TRBJ2-1; D is ambiguous. CDR3: CASSPFSDPLFNEQFF. CDR3 DNA: TGTGCCAGCTCACCATTTTCGGACCCCCTCTTCAATGAGCAGTTCTTC.